The rows below give T cell receptor beta chains drawn from one sample of a study of Ad26.COV2.S vaccination and SARS-CoV-2 variants. Data came from immunoSEQ multiplex PCR; TCRdb stores just in-frame clones and leaves some out. The sample has around 350,000 clones; 70% to 90% are singletons. The sequencing used peripheral blood, collected in a trial of Ad26.COV2.S vaccine versus placebo. Receptors were obtained from a person between 18 and 59 years old who received the Ad26.COV2.S COVID-19 vaccine or a placebo. The CDR3 runs from the conserved cysteine through the conserved F or W. D genes are given only for firm matches. Where a row states a size, it is once, few, many or the class of an expanded clone; other rows omit it.

TRBD1	TRBV5-5	NA	TRBJ2-7	TGTGCCAGCAGCTCCGGACAGGTCTACGAGCAGTACTTC	CASSSGQVYEQYF
TRBD1	TRBV30	once	TRBJ1-5	TGTGCCTGGAATCAGGACAGGAGCAATCAGCCCCAGCATTTT	CAWNQDRSNQPQHF
TRBD2	TRBV7-9	NA	TRBJ2-7	TGTGCCAGCAGCTTAGCTCTAGCGGGAGGGTACTACGAGCAGTACTTC	CASSLALAGGYYEQYF
TRBD2	TRBV2	NA	TRBJ2-1	TGTGCCAGCAGTGGGCTAGCGGGGCACTACAATGAGCAGTTCTTC	CASSGLAGHYNEQFF
NA	TRBV29-1	NA	TRBJ1-1	TGCAGCGTTGAAGGGCCTCAGGGTAACACTGAAGCTTTCTTT	CSVEGPQGNTEAFF
NA	TRBV15	NA	TRBJ2-1	TGTGCCACCAGCAGAAGATCTTACAATGAGCAGTTCTTC	CATSRRSYNEQFF
TRBD1	TRBV2	NA	TRBJ1-5	TGTGCCAGCAGTGTTAGGACAGGGGACAATCAGCCCCAGCATTTT	CASSVRTGDNQPQHF
NA	TRBV11-2	NA	TRBJ2-5	TGTGCCAGCAGCTTAGTCAGGCGGGAGACCCAGTACTTC	CASSLVRRETQYF
NA	TRBV5-6	NA	TRBJ2-5	TGTGCCAGCAGCCGGGACAACCAAGAGACCCAGTACTTC	CASSRDNQETQYF
NA	TRBV21-1	NA	TRBJ2-7	TGTGCCAGCAGCCCCCTTGAATACGAGCAGTACTTC	CASSPLEYEQYF
NA	TRBV15	NA	TRBJ2-7	TGTGCCACCAGCCGCACCAAGGGAGGGGGCCACCGGGGCGAGCAGTACTTC	CATSRTKGGGHRGEQYF
NA	TRBV28	NA	TRBJ2-1	TGTGCCAGCACCGTCGGGGGAAACTACAATGAGCAGTTCTTC	CASTVGGNYNEQFF
NA	TRBV24-1	NA	TRBJ2-2	TGTGCCACCAGTCAGCTGGGGGGCTCGGACACCGGGGAGCTGTTTTTT	CATSQLGGSDTGELFF
TRBD1	TRBV6-5	once	TRBJ1-5	TGTGCCAGCAGTTATAAGACAGGGAGTCAGCCCCAGCATTTT	CASSYKTGSQPQHF
TRBD1	TRBV13	NA	TRBJ1-3	TGTGCCAGCAGAACAACCGGGACAGGCTTGTCTTTACGGGAGCAATCCGGAAACACCATATATTTT	CASRTTGTGLSLREQSGNTIYF
NA	TRBV7-9	NA	TRBJ1-1	TGTGCCAGCAGCGTCCACGGTGGGACTGAAGCTTTCTTT	CASSVHGGTEAFF
TRBD1	TRBV29-1	NA	TRBJ2-7	TGCAGCGCCCTGGGACAGGGGGCTTCAAGCTCCTACGAGCAGTACTTC	CSALGQGASSSYEQYF
NA	TRBV4-3	NA	TRBJ1-4	TGCGCCAGCAGCCAGGACAGTTTTAATGAAAAACTGTTTTTT	CASSQDSFNEKLFF
NA	TRBV5-4	NA	TRBJ2-2	TGTGCCAGCGCAGAGGGTGGAGACGCCGGGGAGCTGTTTTTT	CASAEGGDAGELFF
TRBD2	TRBV18	few	TRBJ2-7	TGTGCCAGCTCACCGGGGCTAGCGGGCAATACCTACGAGCAGTACTTC	CASSPGLAGNTYEQYF
NA	TRBV12-3/TRBV12-4	NA	TRBJ2-7	TGTGCCAGCAGTTTAACGGCAGAATACGAGCAGTACTTC	CASSLTAEYEQYF
NA	TRBV5-5	NA	TRBJ2-7	TGTGCCAGCAGCTTGCCACCAAGCGACGAGCAGTACTTC	CASSLPPSDEQYF
TRBD1	TRBV7-9	NA	TRBJ1-1	TGTGCCAGCAGCTGGGAAACAGGGGGTGGTAACACTGAAGCTTTCTTT	CASSWETGGGNTEAFF
NA	TRBV14	NA	TRBJ1-4	TGTGCCAGCAGCCAATCGAGGAACGGAAAACTGTTTTTT	CASSQSRNGKLFF
NA	TRBV4-3	NA	TRBJ1-2	TGCGCCAGCAGCCAAGCCATGACTAACTATGGCTACACCTTC	CASSQAMTNYGYTF
TRBD2	TRBV7-2	NA	TRBJ2-1	TGTGCCAGCAGGTTACCGGGACTAGCATCCAATGAGCAGTTCTTC	CASRLPGLASNEQFF
NA	TRBV18	NA	TRBJ1-4	TGTGCCAGCTCACCACCCCTTGAGGAAAAACTGTTTTTT	CASSPPLEEKLFF
TRBD1	TRBV9	NA	TRBJ2-3	TGTGCCAGCAGCGGCCCCGGGACAGCCACAGATACGCAGTATTTT	CASSGPGTATDTQYF
TRBD2	TRBV10-2	NA	TRBJ2-7	TGCGCCACTCATAGCGGGGGCAAGACTCGGGTCGGTGAGCAGTACTTC	CATHSGGKTRVGEQYF
NA	TRBV15	NA	TRBJ2-3	TGTGCCACTACCGGGGAAGTAAGCCTGGAAACGCAGTATTTT	CATTGEVSLETQYF
NA	TRBV19	NA	TRBJ2-2	TGTGCCAGTATAAGGGGGAGTGGTGGGGAGCTGTTTTTT	CASIRGSGGELFF
NA	TRBV6-5	NA	TRBJ1-5	TGTGCCAGCAATGCAGGGGCGATTCAGCCCCAGCATTTT	CASNAGAIQPQHF
TRBD1	TRBV18	NA	TRBJ1-2	TGTGCCAGCTCACCACGTCGGACAGGGGGGGGTGGCTACACCTTC	CASSPRRTGGGGYTF
NA	TRBV28	NA	TRBJ1-6	TGTGCCAGCAGTTTAGGGCCAGGAAATAATTCACCCCTCCACTTT	CASSLGPGNNSPLHF
TRBD2	TRBV6-5	NA	TRBJ2-1	TGTGCCAGCAGAAAAGGGAGGGTAGCGGATAATGAGCAGTTCTTC	CASRKGRVADNEQFF
NA	TRBV6-5	NA	TRBJ2-1	TGTGCCGACCCCAGGGGCAGGATCTTCGATGAGCAGTTCTTC	CADPRGRIFDEQFF
NA	TRBV4-3	NA	TRBJ1-1	TGCGCCAGCAGCCCGAGAAGGAACACTGAAGCTTTCTTT	CASSPRRNTEAFF
NA	TRBV9	few	TRBJ1-2	TGTGCCAGCAGCGTGACGGACGGAACTAACTATGGCTACACCTTC	CASSVTDGTNYGYTF
NA	TRBV19	NA	TRBJ2-2	TGTGCCAGTAGGGAGGACAGGAACACCGGGGAGCTGTTTTTT	CASREDRNTGELFF
NA	TRBV12-3/TRBV12-4	many	TRBJ1-4	TGTGCCAGCAGCCAGGACAGTTACGAAAAACTGTTTTTT	CASSQDSYEKLFF
NA	TRBV3-1/TRBV3-2	NA	TRBJ1-6	TGTGCCAGCACCGGACATGACTTCAATTCACCCCTCCACTTT	CASTGHDFNSPLHF
TRBD1	TRBV24-1	NA	TRBJ1-5	TGTGCCACCAGGTCGGGACAGGGGGCCAATCAGCCCCAGCATTTT	CATRSGQGANQPQHF
TRBD1	TRBV11-2	NA	TRBJ2-5	TGTGCCAGCAGCGCCGGGACAGGGGGCGGAGAGACCCAGTACTTC	CASSAGTGGGETQYF
NA	TRBV18	NA	TRBJ2-4	TGTGCCAGCTCACCAGCCATGGAAGACATTCAGTACTTC	CASSPAMEDIQYF
TRBD1	TRBV6-1	NA	TRBJ1-4	TGTGCCAGCAGTGCGGGCGACAGGGGTGAGAGGGAAAAACTGTTTTTT	CASSAGDRGEREKLFF
TRBD1	TRBV5-1	NA	TRBJ1-2	TGCGCCAGCAGCGCTACAGGGGACTATGGCTACACCTTC	CASSATGDYGYTF
NA	TRBV28	NA	TRBJ2-1	TGTGCCAGCAGTCCGGACCTAGGGTCGAAGTTTTTTGAGCAGTTCTTC	CASSPDLGSKFFEQFF
NA	TRBV5-1	NA	TRBJ1-1	TGCGCCAGCGCTAGAGATTACACTGAAGCTTTCTTT	CASARDYTEAFF
NA	TRBV5-1	NA	TRBJ2-3	TGCGCCAGCAGCTTGACAGGGAACGACATAGATACGCAGTATTTT	CASSLTGNDIDTQYF
TRBD2	TRBV11-2	NA	TRBJ2-1	TGTGCCAGCCGGCGGGTAGCGGGGGGGATTGAGCAGTTCTTC	CASRRVAGGIEQFF
NA	TRBV27	once	TRBJ1-2	TGTGCCAGCAGTTTCAGGGCGGGGTATGGCTACACCTTC	CASSFRAGYGYTF
NA	TRBV5-4	NA	TRBJ2-7	TGTGCCAGCAGCTGGGACACGGGCATCCACGAGCAGTACTTC	CASSWDTGIHEQYF
NA	TRBV29-1	once	TRBJ1-1	TGCAGCGTTGAAAATGCAGGGGCGAACACTGAAGCTTTCTTT	CSVENAGANTEAFF
NA	TRBV12-3/TRBV12-4	once	TRBJ2-1	TGTGCCAGCACCTTAGGGGGTCATGAGCAGTTCTTC	CASTLGGHEQFF
TRBD1	TRBV3-1/TRBV3-2	NA	TRBJ2-1	TGTGCCAGCAGCCTCCGGGACAGCTACAATGAGCAGTTCTTC	CASSLRDSYNEQFF
NA	TRBV2	NA	TRBJ1-1	TGTGCCAGCAGTGAAGATTTAGAGCCTGAAGCTTTCTTT	CASSEDLEPEAFF
NA	TRBV5-1	once	TRBJ1-1	TGCGCCAGCAGCTTGGATCCGGGGTGGAAGCCTGAAGCTTTCTTT	CASSLDPGWKPEAFF
NA	TRBV28	NA	TRBJ2-2	TGTGCCAGCAGTTTAGTGCCTAAGGGGACCGGGGAGCTGTTTTTT	CASSLVPKGTGELFF
NA	TRBV6-6	few	TRBJ1-1	TGTGCCAGCAGTTACTCGGGGGACGGCGACACTGAAGCTTTCTTT	CASSYSGDGDTEAFF